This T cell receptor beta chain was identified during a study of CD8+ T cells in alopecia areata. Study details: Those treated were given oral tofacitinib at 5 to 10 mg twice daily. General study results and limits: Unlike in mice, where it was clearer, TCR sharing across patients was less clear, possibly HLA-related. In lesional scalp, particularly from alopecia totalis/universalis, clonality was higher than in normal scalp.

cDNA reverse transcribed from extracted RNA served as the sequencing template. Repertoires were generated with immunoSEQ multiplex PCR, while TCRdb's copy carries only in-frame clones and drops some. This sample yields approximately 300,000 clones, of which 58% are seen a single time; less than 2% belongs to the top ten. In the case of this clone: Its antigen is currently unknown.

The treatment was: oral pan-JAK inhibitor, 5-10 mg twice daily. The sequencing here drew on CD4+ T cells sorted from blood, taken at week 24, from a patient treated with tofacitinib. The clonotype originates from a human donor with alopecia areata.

The CDR3 coding sequence is TGCGCCAGCAGCTACGCACCGGGACAGTCTTCACCCCTCCACTTT. It codes for CASSYAPGQSSPLHF. The chain carries TRBV5-1 and TRBJ1-6; 7 bases match TRBD1. With V trimmed by 3 bases and J by 9 bases, 9 bases remained unmatched. The V gene's germline CDR1 is SGHRS and CDR2 YFSETQ. This CDR3 region has 15 residues.